The present TCR beta chain was sequenced within a study of blood T cell repertoires in COVID-19. Looking at the study overall: Collection of acute and convalescent COVID-19 samples took place in the United States, Italy and Spain. PBMCs, B-cell-depleted T cells, or T cells provided the cDNA or gDNA that made up the material.

V was shortened by 4 bases and J by 8 bases, with 21 bases between the two germline ends. Per the germline V gene, CDR1 is SGHRS and CDR2 is YFSETQ. The CDR3 has 16 amino acids. Source study methods: Reference gene primers were amplified, and this amplification served to estimate nucleated cell counts. Clones were sequenced by immunoSEQ multiplex PCR, and TCRdb holds only the in-frame ones, with some missing. V and J calls and clone size follow that table, whereas D and trimming were derived from the DNA. The sample holds 70,000 to 95,000 clones, around 94% seen once. The specimen sequenced was peripheral blood. V gene TRBV5-1 combines with J gene TRBJ1-4, with D tentatively TRBD1 (5 bases). This TCR was sampled from a woman aged 55 to 70 with active COVID-19. CDR3 nucleotide sequence: TGCGCCAGCAGCCTGGGACCCCAAGGGGCAGGGGAAAAACTGTTTTTT. It translates to CASSLGPQGAGEKLFF. The variable domain in full, with the rest retrieved from reference TRBV5-1 and TRBJ1-4, is KAGVTQTPRYLIKTRGQQVTLSCSPISGHRSVSWYQQTPGQGLQFLFEYFSETQRNKGNFPGRFSGRQFSNSRSEMNVSTLELGDSALYLCASSLGPQGAGEKLFFGSGTQLSVL.